The 16 T cell receptor beta chains below were found in one sample sequenced in a study of T cell responses to AZD1222 COVID-19 vaccine. Clones were read by immunoSEQ multiplex PCR, and TCRdb kept only the in-frame ones, dropping some. Of about 160,000 clones in the sample, 75% to 95% were seen once. The sequenced sample was peripheral blood, obtained 28 days after the second AZD1222 dose. Receptors originate from an adult who received the AZD1222 COVID-19 vaccine.

The CDR3 sequence is CASSTTGGREQFF. For the CDR3, the DNA is TGTGCCAGTAGTACAACGGGAGGCCGAGAGCAGTTCTTC. J is TRBJ2-1 and V is TRBV19; the match to TRBD2 covers 7 bases. Germline V gives CDR1 LNHDA, CDR2 SQIVND (reference sequence). Unmatched junction bases numbered 7, after V lost 4 bases and J lost 10 bases. The CDR3 loop spans 13 amino acids. Based on the CDR3 plus reference TRBV19 and TRBJ2-1, the full variable domain is DGGITQSPKYLFRKEGQNVTLSCEQNLNHDAMYWYRQDPGQGLRLIYYSQIVNDFQKGDIAEGYSVSREKKESFPLTVTSAQKNPTAFYLCASSTTGGREQFFGPGTRLTVL.

The chain employs TRBV7-9 and TRBJ2-1, with D tentatively TRBD1 or TRBD2 (5 bases each). V was pared by 3 bases and J by 10 bases, with 16 bases between. This CDR3 region has 14 residues. The germline V gene has CDR1 SEHNR and CDR2 FQNEAQ (reference sequence). CDR3: CASSFVQGAWEQFF. DNA of the CDR3: TGTGCCAGCAGCTTTGTGCAGGGAGCTTGGGAGCAGTTCTTC.

The chain combines TRBV30 with TRBJ1-1; TRBD1 is a possible D gene (5 bases). The germline CDR1 and CDR2 sequences are GTSNPN and SVGIG (reference sequence). The CDR3 is made up of 13 amino acids. CDR3 protein: CASSGGLNTEAFF. The DNA for the CDR3 is TGTGCGTCTAGTGGGGGGTTGAACACTGAAGCTTTCTTT. Looking up the rest from reference TRBV30 and TRBJ1-1 gives the full variable domain: SQTIHQWPATLVQPVGSPLSLECTVEGTSNPNLYWYRQAAGRGLQLLFYSVGIGQISSEVPQNLSASRPQDRQFILSSKKLLLSDSGFYLCASSGGLNTEAFFGQGTRLTVV.

For the CDR3, the DNA is TGTGCCAGCAGCTTGTATCAGGGGGTGAATCAGCCCCAGCATTTT. Encoded protein: CASSLYQGVNQPQHF. The rearrangement links TRBV5-6 to TRBJ1-5; 7 nucleotides agree with TRBD1. The CDR3 has 15 amino acids. Germline V lookup: CDR1 SGHDT, CDR2 YYEEEE. The junction had 5 bases not matched to a gene; V was cut back by 1 base and J by 4 bases. Combining the CDR3 with reference TRBV5-6 and TRBJ1-5 gives the whole variable domain DAGVTQSPTHLIKTRGQQVTLRCSPKSGHDTVSWYQQALGQGPQFIFQYYEEEERQRGNFPDRFSGHQFPNYSSELNVNALLLGDSALYLCASSLYQGVNQPQHFGDGTRLSIL.

The chain uses TRBV19 and TRBJ1-2; the match to TRBD1 covers 9 bases. The CDR3 is 13 residues long. The junction had 7 bases not matched to a gene; V was cut back by 7 bases and J by 7 bases. CDR1 and CDR2 (germline): LNHDA, SQIVND (reference sequence). Written as DNA, the CDR3 is TGTGCCAGTATCAAGGGGACAGGGTTTGGCTACACCTTC. Protein sequence: CASIKGTGFGYTF.

The V call is TRBV6-2 or TRBV6-3, the J call TRBJ2-1, with TRBD2 identical over 12 bases. This CDR3 spans 16 amino acids. V shed 6 bases and J 6 bases; nucleotides not matched to a gene: 9. Germline V gene lookup returns CDR1 MNHEY and CDR2 SVGEGT. The CDR3 sequence is CASSPSGRAFGNEQFF. The CDR3 DNA is TGTGCCAGCAGCCCTAGCGGGAGGGCCTTTGGCAATGAGCAGTTCTTC.

J is TRBJ2-7 and V is TRBV6-1; D call uncertain. V lost 1 base and J lost 2, with 9 bases in between. From germline, CDR1 is MNHNS and CDR2 SASEGT. The CDR3 is made up of 14 amino acids. CDR3 bases: TGTGCCAGCAGTGAAGTGGACGGTCCCTACGAGCAGTACTTC. Residues: CASSEVDGPYEQYF.

This chain links TRBV15 with TRBJ2-7; D gene unclear. The V end was cut by 2 bases, the J end by 1 base, with 12 bases between. The CDR3 covers 15 residues. In germline, CDR1 is LNHNV, CDR2 YYDKDF (reference sequence). The CDR3, as DNA: TGTGCCACCAGCAGAAACACCCAGCCATCCTACGAGCAGTACTTC. Translated, it gives CATSRNTQPSYEQYF.

The CDR3 protein is CASSSSGQGVTDTQYF. The CDR3 coding sequence is TGCGCCAGCAGCTCGTCGGGGCAGGGGGTAACAGATACGCAGTATTTT. This chain joins TRBV5-1 and TRBJ2-3; 7 nucleotides align to TRBD1. This CDR3 contains 16 residues. J gave up 3 bases and V 3 bases, and 10 bases lay outside the gene matches. Germline V CDR1 and CDR2: SGHRS, YFSETQ.

The V gene is TRBV5-1, the J gene TRBJ2-5, with D possibly being TRBD1 (6 bases). Deletions cut 4 bases from V and 3 bases from J, with 16 bases between. Looked up from germline, CDR1 is SGHRS and CDR2 is YFSETQ. This CDR3 is built from 15 residues. In DNA form, the CDR3 reads TGCGCCAGCAGCCCAGCCGGGACACAGAAAGAGACCCAGTACTTC. This sequence encodes CASSPAGTQKETQYF.

This chain connects TRBV27 to TRBJ2-7; weak D call: TRBD2 (6 bases). Germline CDR1 and CDR2: MNHEY and SMNVEV (reference sequence). Trimming cost V 4 bases and J 0 bases, with 13 bases left between them. The CDR3 extends over 15 amino acids. The CDR3 reads CASSSLAASSYEQYF. The CDR3 nucleotides read TGTGCCAGCAGTTCCTTAGCGGCTTCCTCCTACGAGCAGTACTTC.

This rearrangement joins TRBV19 to TRBJ1-1, with a weak D call TRBD1 (5 bases). This CDR3 spans 14 amino acids. Trimming cost V 9 bases and J 3 bases, with 17 bases left between them. Germline lookup yields CDR1 LNHDA and CDR2 SQIVND (reference sequence). The CDR3: CASSLPGGYTEAFF. The CDR3 nucleotides read TGTGCCAGCTCTTTACCCGGGGGGTACACTGAAGCTTTCTTT.

The chain couples TRBV4-1 to TRBJ1-2; tentatively, D is TRBD1 (5 bases). CDR1 is MGHRA and CDR2 is YSYEKL in the germline V gene. CDR3 length: 14 amino acids. The ends were cut back, 3 bases at V and 4 bases at J, with 12 bases in the middle. CDR3 DNA: TGCGCCAGCAGCCACCGGCAGGGTGGCTATGGCTACACCTTC. This encodes CASSHRQGGYGYTF.

This chain links TRBV6-5 with TRBJ2-7; D might be TRBD2 (5 bases). The CDR3 extends over 15 amino acids. V was cut by 4 bases and J by 0 bases, with 13 bases left in between. Germline-derived CDR1 and CDR2 are MNHEY and SVGAGI. CDR3 sequence (DNA): TGTGCCAGCAGTTTCGGACTTGACGTCTCCTACGAGCAGTACTTC. It yields the protein CASSFGLDVSYEQYF.

The chain carries TRBV6-5 and TRBJ2-4, with D unresolved. The CDR3 sequence is 15 residues long. The germline V gene encodes CDR1 MNHEY and CDR2 SVGAGI. V was cut by 2 bases and J by 9 bases, with 17 bases left in between. For the CDR3, the DNA is TGTGCCAGCAGTTACAGGGCCTCCGGAACGAGCATTCAGTACTTC. Encoded protein: CASSYRASGTSIQYF.

The CDR3 DNA follows: TGTGCCACCAGTGATCCAGGGGGTCTGACCTACAATGAGCAGTTCTTC. Amino acid sequence: CATSDPGGLTYNEQFF. The rearrangement uses TRBV24-1 and TRBJ2-1; 7 bases are a match to TRBD1. Unmatched junction bases numbered 6, after V lost 3 bases and J lost 2 bases. This CDR3 has 16 amino acids. CDR1 is KGHDR, CDR2 SFDVKD, per germline.